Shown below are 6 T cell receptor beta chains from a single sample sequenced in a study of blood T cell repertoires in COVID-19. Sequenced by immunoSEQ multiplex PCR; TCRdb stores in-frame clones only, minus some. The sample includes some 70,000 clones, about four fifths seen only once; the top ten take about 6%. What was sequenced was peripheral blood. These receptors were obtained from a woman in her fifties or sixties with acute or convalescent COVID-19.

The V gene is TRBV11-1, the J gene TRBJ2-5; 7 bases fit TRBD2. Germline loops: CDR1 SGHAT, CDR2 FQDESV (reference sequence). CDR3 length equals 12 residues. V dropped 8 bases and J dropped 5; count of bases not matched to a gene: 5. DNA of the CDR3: TGTGCCAGCGGGGGGGGAGTCGAGACCCAGTACTTC. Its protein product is CASGGGVETQYF.

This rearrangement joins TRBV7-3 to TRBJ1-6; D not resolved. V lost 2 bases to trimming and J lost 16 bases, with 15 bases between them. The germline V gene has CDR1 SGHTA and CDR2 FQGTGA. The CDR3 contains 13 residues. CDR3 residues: CASSLRSAGVLHF. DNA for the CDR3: TGTGCCAGCAGCTTACGGTCAGCCGGGGTACTCCACTTT.

The CDR3 region has the DNA TGTGCCAGCAGCTCTGAGCGGGGCTCCTACGAGCAGTACTTC. It translates to CASSSERGSYEQYF. The chain carries TRBV7-8 and TRBJ2-7; 7 bases fit TRBD2. V lost 4 bases and J lost 0; bases outside the gene matches: 3. CDR1 and CDR2 (germline): SGHVS, FQNEAQ. The CDR3 length is 14 residues.

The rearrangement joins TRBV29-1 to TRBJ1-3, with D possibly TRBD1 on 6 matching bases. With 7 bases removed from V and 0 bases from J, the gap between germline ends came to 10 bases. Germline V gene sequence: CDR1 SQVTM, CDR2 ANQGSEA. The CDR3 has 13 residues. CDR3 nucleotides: TGCAGCGCGGGACATCTCTCTGGAAACACCATATATTTT. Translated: CSAGHLSGNTIYF. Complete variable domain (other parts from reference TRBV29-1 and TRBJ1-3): SAVISQKPSRDICQRGTSLTIQCQVDSQVTMMFWYRQQPGQSLTLIATANQGSEATYESGFVIDKFPISRPNLTFSTLTVSNMSPEDSSIYLCSAGHLSGNTIYFGEGSWLTVV.

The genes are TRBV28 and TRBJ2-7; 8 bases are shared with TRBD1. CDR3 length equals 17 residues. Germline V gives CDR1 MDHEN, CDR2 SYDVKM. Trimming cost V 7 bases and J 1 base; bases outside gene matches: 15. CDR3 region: CASTSPRQGSPSYEQYF. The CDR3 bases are TGTGCCAGCACCTCCCCCCGACAGGGGTCCCCGTCCTACGAGCAGTACTTC.

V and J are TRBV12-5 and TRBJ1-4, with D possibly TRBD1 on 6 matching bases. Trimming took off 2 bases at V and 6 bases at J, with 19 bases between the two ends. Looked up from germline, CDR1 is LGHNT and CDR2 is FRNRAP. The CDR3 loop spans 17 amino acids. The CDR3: CASGLPLGGRGDEKLFF. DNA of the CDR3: TGTGCTAGTGGTTTGCCCCTGGGCGGCAGGGGAGATGAAAAACTGTTTTTT.